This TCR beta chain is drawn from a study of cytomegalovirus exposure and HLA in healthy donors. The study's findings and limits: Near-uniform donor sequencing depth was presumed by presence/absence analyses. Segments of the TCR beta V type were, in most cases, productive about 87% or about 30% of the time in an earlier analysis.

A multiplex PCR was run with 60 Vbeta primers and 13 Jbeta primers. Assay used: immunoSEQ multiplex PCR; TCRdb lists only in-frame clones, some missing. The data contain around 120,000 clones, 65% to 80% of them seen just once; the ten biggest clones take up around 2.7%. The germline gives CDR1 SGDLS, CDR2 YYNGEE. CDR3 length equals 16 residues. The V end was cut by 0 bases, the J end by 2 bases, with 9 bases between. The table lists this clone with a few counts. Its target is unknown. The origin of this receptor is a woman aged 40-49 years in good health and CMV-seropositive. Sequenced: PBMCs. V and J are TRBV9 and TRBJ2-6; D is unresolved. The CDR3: CASSVVDTPGANVLTF. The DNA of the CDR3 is TGTGCCAGCAGCGTAGTTGACACCCCTGGGGCCAACGTCCTGACTTTC.